This T cell receptor (beta chain) was sequenced for a study of T cells after yellow fever vaccination. Study context: The SMART-Seq v4 Ultra Low Input method served to prepare the low-cell-number fractions. General observations from the study: The presence of abundant clonotypes contaminating from the bulk population was possible in FACS-sorted repertoires.

A single record per CDR3 protein comes from TCRdb applying MiXCR to the 5' RACE reads. In the table there are hundreds of thousands of distinct CDR3 sequences, roughly 8.7% of which are singletons. Germline CDR1 SGDLS, CDR2 YYNGEE. The CDR3 totals 19 residues. The V and J ends lost 3 bases and 0 bases respectively, with 24 bases between them. This clonotype turned up a few times. Its antigen is currently unknown. Specimen: PBMCs, collected on the day of the first yellow fever vaccination. This chain joins TRBV9 and TRBJ1-2; D remains unclear. This clonotype was sampled from a man aged 18 to 29 who received the YFV17D yellow fever vaccine. CDR3 bases: TGTGCCAGCAGCGGACCTCCCGCGGCGGGAACCTTTTCTAACTATGGCTACACCTTC. Amino acid sequence: CASSGPPAAGTFSNYGYTF. Variable domain in full (rest from reference TRBV9 and TRBJ1-2): DSGVTQTPKHLITATGQRVTLRCSPRSGDLSVYWYQQSLDQGLQFLIQYYNGEERAKGNILERFSAQQFPDLHSELNLSSLELGDSALYFCASSGPPAAGTFSNYGYTFGSGTRLTVV.